Following are 20 T cell receptor beta chains from one sample sequenced in a study of beta chain features in type 1 diabetes. Isolated RNA was reverse transcribed in full, so expressed TCRB transcripts were sequenced. Measured with immunoSEQ multiplex PCR; TCRdb has only the in-frame clones, and not every one. The sample has just over 600,000 clones, about 14% seen once. The material sequenced was naive CD4+ T cells from blood. The receptors originated from a man aged 18 to 29 in good health.

This chain uses TRBV7-2 with TRBJ1-1; D is unresolved. Deletions cut 5 bases from V and 1 base from J, with 5 bases between. This CDR3 region has 12 residues. Germline values: CDR1 SGHTA, CDR2 FQGNSA. The CDR3 nucleotides read TGTGCCAGCAGCGAACAGAACACTGAAGCTTTCTTT. Protein product: CASSEQNTEAFF.

This clone was observed a handful of times. J is TRBJ1-2 and V is TRBV4-1; the D gene is possibly TRBD1 (6 bases). Germline V CDR1 and CDR2: MGHRA, YSYEKL. Trimming stripped 4 bases from V and 0 bases from J, with 15 bases between. The CDR3 spans 16 residues. The CDR3 DNA is TGCGCCAGCAGCCGACCAGGGACACCACCTAACTATGGCTACACCTTC. This sequence encodes CASSRPGTPPNYGYTF.

This clone was seen more than once but under ten times. The chain couples TRBV18 to TRBJ2-2, with D tentatively TRBD1 or TRBD2 (5 bases each). The V gene's germline CDR1 is KGHSH and CDR2 LQKENI. V lost 3 bases and J 1 base, leaving 12 bases between the germline ends. The CDR3 spans 16 residues. The CDR3 here is CASSPRDGLNTGELFF. The CDR3 DNA follows: TGTGCCAGCTCACCGAGGGACGGTTTGAACACCGGGGAGCTGTTTTTT.

The genes are TRBV28 and TRBJ1-2; 8 bases fit TRBD1. The CDR3 totals 14 residues. Germline V gives CDR1 MDHEN, CDR2 SYDVKM. V dropped 3 bases and J dropped 4; count of bases not matched to a gene: 4. The CDR3 here is CASSLWDRSYGYTF. The DNA for the CDR3 is TGTGCCAGCAGTTTGTGGGACAGGAGCTATGGCTACACCTTC.

Note on this clone: The same CDR3 is also encoded by other DNA sequences in this sample. This sequence joins TRBV4-1 and TRBJ1-5; D is unresolved. The ends were cut back, 1 base at V and 1 base at J, with 5 bases in the middle. This CDR3 spans 14 amino acids. Germline V gene sequence: CDR1 MGHRA, CDR2 YSYEKL. DNA for the CDR3: TGCGCCAGCAGCCAAGTAGGCAGCAATCAGCCCCAGCATTTT. Translating it yields CASSQVGSNQPQHF.

The chain uses TRBV5-1 and TRBJ2-7; TRBD1 aligns across 7 bases. Germline CDR1 and CDR2: SGHRS and YFSETQ. Trimming at V came to 4 bases and at J to 4 bases, leaving 5 bases not matched to a gene. This CDR3 spans 13 amino acids. This chain's CDR3 is CASSEDRIYEQYF. As DNA, the CDR3 is TGCGCCAGCAGCGAGGACAGGATTTACGAGCAGTACTTC.

This clone has just a few counts. CDR3 sequence: CASSQGGGLGDIQYF. CDR3 sequence (DNA): TGTGCCAGCAGCCAAGGAGGGGGCCTAGGGGACATTCAGTACTTC. The chain couples TRBV4-2 to TRBJ2-4, with 7 positions matching TRBD1. With V trimmed by 1 base and J by 8 bases, 8 bases remained unmatched. The length of the CDR3 is 15 residues. Per the germline V gene, CDR1 is LGHNA and CDR2 is YNFKEQ.

This clone was detected only a few times. The rearrangement uses TRBV7-9 and TRBJ2-3; TRBD2 aligns across 9 bases. The CDR3 covers 16 residues. V trimming: 4 bases; J trimming: 0 bases; junction bases outside the gene matches: 5. The germline gives CDR1 SEHNR, CDR2 FQNEAQ (reference sequence). The CDR3 coding sequence is TGTGCCAGCAGCTGGGGACTAGCTGATAGCACAGATACGCAGTATTTT. It is translated as CASSWGLADSTDTQYF.

This clone was seen a few times. The chain couples TRBV7-2 to TRBJ2-5, with 7 bases fitting TRBD2. The V gene's germline CDR1 is SGHTA and CDR2 FQGNSA. CDR3 length: 14 residues. With 1 base clipped from V and 3 bases from J, the junction kept 2 bases outside the gene matches. DNA of the CDR3: TGTGCCAGCAGCTTAGGGGGGAGGGAAGAGACCCAGTACTTC. Encoded protein: CASSLGGREETQYF.

V is TRBV30 and J is TRBJ1-2; D is unresolved. Germline V gene data show CDR1 as GTSNPN and CDR2 as SVGIG (reference sequence). Trimming removed 2 bases at V and 4 bases at J, with 5 bases between. CDR3 length equals 11 residues. The CDR3 DNA is TGTGCCTGGAGTCCAGGCTATGGCTACACCTTC. Translation: CAWSPGYGYTF.

The genes are TRBV7-9 and TRBJ2-5; 7 nucleotides line up with TRBD2. V was clipped by 6 bases and J by 5 bases; unmatched bases: 6. There are 13 residues in the CDR3. Germline CDR1 and CDR2: SEHNR and FQNEAQ (reference sequence). The CDR3 loop is CASSPSGGETQYF. The CDR3 bases are TGTGCCAGCAGTCCTAGCGGTGGCGAGACCCAGTACTTC.

This clone turned up a few times. This chain connects TRBV30 to TRBJ2-2; TRBD1 matches at 9 bases. The CDR3 extends over 16 amino acids. The ends lost 8 bases at V and 3 bases at J; junction bases unmatched: 13. Germline assignment: CDR1 GTSNPN and CDR2 SVGIG (reference sequence). CDR3 amino acids: CAAAVGTGWDTGELFF. The CDR3 DNA reads TGTGCCGCTGCTGTAGGGACAGGGTGGGACACCGGGGAGCTGTTTTTT.

This clone turned up a few times. V gene TRBV28 combines with J gene TRBJ2-1; D possibly corresponds to TRBD2 (5 bases). CDR1 and CDR2 (germline): MDHEN, SYDVKM. The CDR3 is 12 amino acids. Trimming shortened V by 4 bases and J by 10 bases, and 11 bases separated the two germline ends. CDR3 in DNA: TGTGCCAGCAGTTCCTACCGAGGGGAGCAGTTCTTC. The encoded protein is CASSSYRGEQFF.

The rearrangement joins TRBV7-2 to TRBJ1-1; 10 bases match TRBD1. V shed 4 bases, J shed 12 bases, and the junction held 11 bases outside the gene matches. This CDR3 region has 14 residues. Germline V gives CDR1 SGHTA, CDR2 FQGNSA. The DNA for the CDR3 is TGTGCCAGCAGCTCAGGACAGGGGGGCCCTAATCCTTTCTTT. As protein: CASSSGQGGPNPFF.

A remark on this clone: The junction differs from germline at one of its ends, possibly a read error. J is TRBJ2-5 and V is TRBV11-2; 10 bases match TRBD2. Germline lookup yields CDR1 SGHAT and CDR2 FQNNGV. The CDR3 is 12 residues long. The chain's CDR3 is CASSTLAGALNF. Written as DNA, the CDR3 is TGTGCCAGCAGCACCCTAGCGGGGGCGTTAAACTTC.

This clone was counted between two and nine times. The chain is built from TRBV9 and TRBJ2-5; TRBD1 agrees at 8 bases. The CDR3 extends over 14 amino acids. Germline V CDR1 and CDR2: SGDLS, YYNGEE. V gave up 0 bases and J gave up 5 bases; unmatched junction bases: 3. The CDR3 sequence is CASSVGQGYETQYF. The CDR3 region has the DNA TGTGCCAGCAGCGTAGGACAGGGGTATGAGACCCAGTACTTC.

This clone appeared a few times. CDR3 DNA: TGTGCCAGCAGCCTCCGGGACAGGGGGCGCTTTTACGAGCAGTACTTC. It is translated as CASSLRDRGRFYEQYF. This chain connects TRBV13 to TRBJ2-7; 12 bases agree with TRBD1. V was clipped by 5 bases and J by 4 bases; unmatched bases: 9. The germline V gene encodes CDR1 PRHDT and CDR2 FYEKMQ (reference sequence). This CDR3 contains 16 residues. Using reference TRBV13 and TRBJ2-7 for the parts outside the CDR3, the full variable domain is AAGVIQSPRHLIKEKRETATLKCYPIPRHDTVYWYQQGPGQDPQFLISFYEKMQSDKGSIPDRFSAQQFSDYHSELNMSSLELGDSALYFCASSLRDRGRFYEQYFGPGTRLTVT.

The chain joins TRBV7-2 to TRBJ1-4, with no clear D. Trimming took 2 bases from V and 5 from J, leaving 24 bases between them. Germline lookup yields CDR1 SGHTA and CDR2 FQGNSA. This CDR3 is 19 amino acids long. The CDR3 loop is CASSLLRKGVGRRNEKLFF. Here the CDR3 DNA reads TGTGCCAGCAGCTTATTGAGAAAGGGAGTGGGGAGGCGGAATGAAAAACTGTTTTTT. Based on the CDR3 plus reference TRBV7-2 and TRBJ1-4, the full variable domain is GAGVSQSPSNKVTEKGKDVELRCDPISGHTALYWYRQSLGQGLEFLIYFQGNSAPDKSGLPSDRFSAERTGGSVSTLTIQRTQQEDSAVYLCASSLLRKGVGRRNEKLFFGSGTQLSVL.

The J gene is TRBJ2-3, the V gene TRBV5-4; either TRBD1 or TRBD2 may supply D (5 bases each). The CDR3 sequence is 14 residues long. V lost 3 bases and J lost 2, with 10 bases in between. The V gene's germline CDR1 is SGHNT and CDR2 YYREEE (reference sequence). DNA for the CDR3: TGTGCCAGCAGCTGGGACCCAAACACAGATACGCAGTATTTT. Protein: CASSWDPNTDTQYF.

The chain recombines TRBV18 with TRBJ2-1; D perhaps matches TRBD1 (6 bases). V was trimmed by 0 bases and J by 1 base, leaving 7 bases between them. Germline V gene data show CDR1 as KGHSH and CDR2 as LQKENI. There are 15 residues in the CDR3. CDR3 DNA: TGTGCCAGCTCACCACCAACAGGGTCCTACAATGAGCAGTTCTTC. Translated: CASSPPTGSYNEQFF.